This is a list of T cell receptor beta chains from one sample in a study of shared clonotypes between healthy human individuals. The method was immunoSEQ multiplex PCR; TCRdb's version includes in-frame clones alone and lacks a portion of them. The table lists over a million clones, around 82% of them singletons. Sequenced material: memory CD4+ T cells from PBMCs. The receptors come from a man aged 18 to 30 in good health. Some clones in this sample may be carry-over from other donors' samples. Each CDR3 is given with its conserved first and last residue. The order of the fields is V gene, CDR3 length, J gene, D gene, clone size, CDR3 protein, CDR3 DNA. The D gene is left open where the match is weak. Only part of the rows carry a size: once, few, many, or a class if the clone is expanded.

>TRBV5-5|16|TRBJ2-7|TRBD1|-
CASSLFQGGASYEQYF
TGTGCCAGCAGCTTGTTCCAAGGGGGCGCGTCCTACGAGCAGTACTTC
>TRBV28|17|TRBJ1-5|TRBD1|-
CASTTTGAQYSNQPQHF
TGTGCCAGCACTACTACAGGGGCCCAATATAGCAATCAGCCCCAGCATTTT
>TRBV5-4|16|TRBJ2-3|TRBD2|-
CASSWGGSMSTDTQYF
TGTGCCAGCAGCTGGGGGGGGTCTATGAGCACAGATACGCAGTATTTT
>TRBV29-1|12|TRBJ2-5|TRBD1|-
CSVRTGEGTQYF
TGCAGCGTCCGGACAGGGGAGGGGACCCAGTACTTC
>TRBV10-2|16|TRBJ2-3|-|once
CASRDSGYTSTDTQYF
TGCGCCAGCAGAGACTCCGGCTACACTAGCACAGATACGCAGTATTTT
>TRBV5-1|16|TRBJ2-1|TRBD2|once
CASSLIGLAGGNEQFF
TGCGCCAGCAGCTTAATTGGACTAGCGGGTGGAAATGAGCAGTTCTTC
>TRBV7-2|14|TRBJ1-2|-|many
CASSLNWRNYGYTF
TGTGCCAGCAGCTTAAATTGGCGGAACTATGGCTACACCTTC
>TRBV2|13|TRBJ1-5|TRBD1|-
CASRVTGVQPQHF
TGTGCCAGCAGGGTTACAGGGGTGCAGCCCCAGCATTTT
>TRBV4-1|17|TRBJ2-1|TRBD2|-
CASSQPGTSGMLREQFF
TGCGCCAGCAGCCAACCTGGGACTAGCGGGATGTTGCGTGAGCAGTTCTTC
>TRBV18|17|TRBJ1-1|-|-
CASSPASRPNGGTEAFF
TGTGCCAGCTCACCCGCCAGTAGACCAAACGGAGGCACTGAAGCTTTCTTT
>TRBV5-1|15|TRBJ2-7|TRBD2|once
CASSNGLAGDTEQYF
TGCGCCAGCAGCAACGGACTAGCGGGAGATACCGAGCAGTACTTC
>TRBV7-2|14|TRBJ1-5|-|-
CASSLAIKVQPQHF
TGTGCCAGCAGCTTAGCAATCAAGGTTCAGCCCCAGCATTTT
>TRBV28|14|TRBJ1-5|-|once
CASSETGRNQPQHF
TGTGCCAGCAGCGAAACAGGGCGCAATCAGCCCCAGCATTTT
>TRBV5-8|16|TRBJ2-2|-|-
CASSLAASRDTGELFF
TGTGCCAGCAGCTTAGCGGCCTCCCGGGACACCGGGGAGCTGTTTTTT
>TRBV27|18|TRBJ2-1|TRBD2|few
CASRYEASGAHSYNEQFF
TGTGCCAGCAGATACGAGGCTAGCGGGGCCCACTCCTACAATGAGCAGTTCTTC
>TRBV28|14|TRBJ2-4|-|-
CASSLGQPRNIQYF
TGTGCCAGCAGTTTAGGGCAGCCAAGAAACATTCAGTACTTC
>TRBV7-2|13|TRBJ2-5|-|-
CASSFGDGETQYF
TGTGCCAGCAGCTTCGGGGATGGAGAGACCCAGTACTTC
>TRBV19|13|TRBJ1-1|TRBD1|-
CASNGQGLSEAFF
TGTGCCAGTAACGGACAGGGGTTGAGTGAAGCTTTCTTT
>TRBV5-1|16|TRBJ2-6|-|-
CASSPRALSGANVLTF
TGCGCCAGCAGCCCCCGGGCCCTAAGTGGGGCCAACGTCCTGACTTTC
>TRBV25-1|15|TRBJ2-2|TRBD1|-
CASSGWDRQTGELFF
TGTGCCAGCAGTGGTTGGGACAGGCAAACCGGGGAGCTGTTTTTT
>TRBV4-3|14|TRBJ2-3|TRBD2|-
CASSQLAGGDTQYF
TGCGCCAGCAGCCAACTAGCGGGAGGAGATACGCAGTATTTT
>TRBV7-3|17|TRBJ2-3|TRBD2|-
CASSLWGGVSRGDTQYF
TGTGCCAGCAGCTTATGGGGGGGAGTATCGAGAGGAGATACGCAGTATTTT
>TRBV15|15|TRBJ2-1|-|-
CATSSLDDSYNEQFF
TGTGCCACCAGCAGCTTGGATGACTCCTACAATGAGCAGTTCTTC
>TRBV5-1|13|TRBJ1-1|TRBD1|-
CASSGTGITEAFF
TGCGCCAGCAGCGGGACAGGGATCACTGAAGCTTTCTTT
>TRBV5-6|16|TRBJ1-1|-|once
CASSLMGRTKGTEAFF
TGTGCCAGCAGCTTAATGGGACGGACGAAGGGCACTGAAGCTTTCTTT
>TRBV5-1|16|TRBJ2-2|-|-
CASSLFVVGTLGELFF
TGCGCCAGCAGCCTTTTTGTTGTTGGGACTTTGGGGGAGCTGTTTTTT
>TRBV19|12|TRBJ2-1|-|-
CASSPRYNEQFF
TGTGCCAGTAGTCCGCGGTACAATGAGCAGTTCTTC
>TRBV19|16|TRBJ2-2|TRBD1|-
CASSPTQGPFAGELFF
TGTGCCAGTTCCCCGACACAGGGGCCCTTTGCCGGGGAGCTGTTTTTT
>TRBV5-1|14|TRBJ1-3|-|-
CASSSGTSGNTIYF
TGCGCCAGCAGCTCCGGAACCTCTGGAAACACCATATATTTT
>TRBV11-2|15|TRBJ2-1|TRBD2|-
CASSAQAGPRNEQFF
TGTGCCAGCAGCGCACAAGCGGGGCCTCGGAATGAGCAGTTCTTC
>TRBV5-1|16|TRBJ2-5|-|-
CASSLGPTGRGETQYF
TGCGCCAGCAGCTTGGGTCCGACAGGGAGGGGGGAGACCCAGTACTTC
>TRBV6-6|14|TRBJ2-3|TRBD1|-
CASTPGQGTDTQYF
TGTGCCAGCACTCCGGGACAGGGCACAGATACGCAGTATTTT
>TRBV30|13|TRBJ2-6|-|-
CAWTAPGANVLTF
TGTGCCTGGACAGCGCCTGGGGCCAACGTCCTGACTTTC
>TRBV5-1|15|TRBJ2-1|TRBD2|once
CASSQREGAKNEQFF
TGCGCCAGCAGCCAGCGGGAGGGCGCAAAAAATGAGCAGTTCTTC
>TRBV11-3|17|TRBJ2-3|TRBD1|-
CASSQTGVTLGTDTQYF
TGTGCCAGCAGCCAGACAGGGGTAACGCTTGGCACAGATACGCAGTATTTT
>TRBV28|12|TRBJ1-5|-|-
CASSFSGQPQHF
TGTGCCAGCAGTTTCAGCGGTCAGCCCCAGCATTTT
>TRBV19|13|TRBJ1-2|TRBD1|-
CASFGQGPYGYTF
TGTGCCAGTTTTGGACAGGGGCCCTATGGCTACACCTTC
>TRBV5-1|11|TRBJ2-7|-|-
CASTWGGTVAF
TGCGCCAGCACCTGGGGGGGCACGGTTGCTTTC
>TRBV6-6|16|TRBJ1-2|-|-
CASTPLPNAVADGYTF
TGTGCCAGCACCCCCTTGCCCAATGCGGTGGCGGACGGCTACACCTTC
>TRBV4-2|15|TRBJ2-7|TRBD2|-
CASSQDRGTSDTSRF
TGTGCCAGCAGCCAAGATCGGGGGACTAGCGATACCTCCAGATTC
>TRBV27|13|TRBJ2-1|-|once
CASQDDPYNEQFF
TGTGCCAGCCAGGACGATCCCTACAATGAGCAGTTCTTC
>TRBV30|13|TRBJ2-2|-|-
CAWMHRVTGELFF
TGTGCCTGGATGCATCGTGTAACCGGGGAGCTGTTTTTT
>TRBV6-5|14|TRBJ2-3|-|-
CASGPGMSTDTQYF
TGTGCCAGCGGACCCGGGATGAGCACAGATACGCAGTATTTT
>TRBV7-2|14|TRBJ2-4|TRBD2|-
CASSVDSGSDIQYF
TGTGCCAGCAGTGTCGATAGCGGGAGTGACATTCAGTACTTC
>TRBV5-4|14|TRBJ1-4|-|-
CASSLQQPGEKLFF
TGTGCCAGCAGCTTGCAACAGCCGGGGGAAAAACTGTTTTTT
>TRBV28|18|TRBJ2-3|TRBD2|-
CASSLYGLAGVSDDTQYF
TGTGCCAGCAGTTTATACGGACTAGCGGGAGTATCTGATGATACGCAGTATTTT
>TRBV11-1|12|TRBJ2-7|-|once
CASSPTGFEQYF
TGTGCCAGCAGCCCTACAGGGTTCGAGCAGTACTTC
>TRBV28|16|TRBJ1-5|-|-
CASSPSMGGASQPQHF
TGTGCCAGCAGTCCTAGCATGGGGGGGGCTAGTCAGCCCCAGCATTTT
>TRBV9|18|TRBJ2-6|-|-
CASSPSTGRGSGANVLTF
TGTGCCAGCAGCCCTAGTACAGGGAGAGGCTCTGGGGCCAACGTCCTGACTTTC
>TRBV29-1|14|TRBJ2-5|-|once
CSVVRDSTQETQYF
TGCAGCGTTGTTCGGGACTCTACCCAAGAGACCCAGTACTTC
>TRBV5-1|14|TRBJ2-1|-|-
CASSWGESYNEQFF
TGCGCCAGCAGCTGGGGCGAGTCCTACAATGAGCAGTTCTTC